In its sample, the clone carrying this T cell receptor (beta chain) was seen a few times. As yet, its antigen is unknown. The primer mix had 60 Vbeta and 13 Jbeta primers. Methods used by the authors: Approximately 80 million unique TCR beta chains, some 9.9 million of them shared, were counted by a later analysis. Profiled with immunoSEQ multiplex PCR; TCRdb holds only in-frame clones, not every one. That table gives V, J and clone size, and the DNA gave D and trimming. The sample has roughly 120,000 clones, 8.5% to 10% seen once; the top ten hold less than 7%. The data are from a study of cytomegalovirus exposure and HLA in healthy donors. Unmatched junction bases numbered 5, after V lost 2 bases and J lost 4 bases. The germline CDR1 and CDR2 sequences are MNHNS and SASEGT. The CDR3 consists of 16 residues. Overall study findings and caveats: One variant, a missense change in DCLRE1C, was linked in a later analysis to TCR beta V- and J-gene trimming. Fewer N-insertions than the roughly 670-donor mean were reportedly shown by an Asian-associated ancestry cluster in a later analysis.

V gene TRBV6-1 combines with J gene TRBJ2-2; 9 bases fit TRBD2. Sequencing was carried out using PBMCs. This receptor was obtained from a man aged 40-55 years in good health and CMV-seronegative. The chain's CDR3 is CASSEMRGGITGELFF. The CDR3 region has the DNA TGTGCCAGCAGTGAAATGCGGGGGGGAATCACCGGGGAGCTGTTTTTT.